A selection of T cell receptor beta chains follows, all from one sample in a study of cytomegalovirus exposure and HLA in healthy donors. Using immunoSEQ multiplex PCR, the repertoire was profiled, and TCRdb retains in-frame clones only, with some absent. This table holds 95,000 to 150,000 clones, roughly three fifths found once. Material for sequencing was PBMCs. The receptor source for this set is a man between 18 and 29 years old in good health and CMV-seronegative. Each CDR3 is given with its conserved first and last residue. D genes are given only for firm matches. Rows give clone size only sometimes, using once, few, many, or a class for an expanded clone.

size	D	V	length	J	CDR3	DNA
.	.	TRBV18	15	TRBJ2-1	CASSPPRLTYNEQFF	TGTGCCAGCTCACCACCGAGACTGACCTACAATGAGCAGTTCTTC
.	.	TRBV7-2	15	TRBJ1-5	CASSINRVGGQPQHF	TGTGCCAGCAGCATCAACAGGGTAGGAGGTCAGCCCCAGCATTTT
.	TRBD2	TRBV11-2	19	TRBJ2-1	CASSLWVGAGGPGGNEQFF	TGTGCCAGCAGCTTATGGGTAGGAGCGGGAGGGCCGGGGGGCAATGAGCAGTTCTTC
few	.	TRBV28	17	TRBJ1-4	CASSTFRGGRTNEKLFF	TGTGCCAGCAGTACCTTCAGGGGCGGGAGGACTAATGAAAAACTGTTTTTT
.	TRBD2	TRBV7-2	14	TRBJ2-7	CASSLAGGTYEQYF	TGTGCCAGCAGCTTAGCGGGAGGGACCTACGAGCAGTACTTC
.	TRBD1	TRBV7-2	18	TRBJ2-2	CASSLARSGGAKAGELFF	TGTGCCAGCAGCTTAGCGCGATCAGGGGGCGCGAAGGCCGGGGAGCTGTTTTTT
once	.	TRBV29-1	12	TRBJ1-2	CSVEDHAAGYTF	TGCAGCGTTGAAGATCATGCGGCTGGCTACACCTTC
few	TRBD1	TRBV6-6	15	TRBJ1-5	CASSYDRGKVQPQHF	TGTGCCAGCAGTTACGACAGGGGAAAAGTTCAGCCCCAGCATTTT
.	.	TRBV28	13	TRBJ1-1	CASSLAGPAEAFF	TGTGCCAGCAGTTTAGCAGGGCCCGCTGAAGCTTTCTTT
.	TRBD2	TRBV28	16	TRBJ2-1	CASSLIVASGNNEQFF	TGTGCCAGCAGTTTAATAGTGGCTAGCGGGAACAATGAGCAGTTCTTC
few	.	TRBV19	14	TRBJ1-4	CASSTTSVYEKLFF	TGTGCCAGTAGTACGACATCGGTGTATGAAAAACTGTTTTTT
.	TRBD1	TRBV25-1	13	TRBJ1-2	CASIRQGGYGYTF	TGTGCCAGCATCCGGCAGGGGGGCTATGGCTACACCTTC
once	.	TRBV27	16	TRBJ2-7	CASSLFFSGGGYEQYF	TGTGCCAGCAGTTTATTTTTTTCAGGGGGAGGCTACGAGCAGTACTTC
.	.	TRBV6-5	14	TRBJ1-1	CASSSLGRRTEAFF	TGTGCCAGCAGTTCATTAGGGAGAAGAACTGAAGCTTTCTTT
.	.	TRBV28	14	TRBJ1-5	CASSQLTYDQPQHF	TGTGCCAGCAGCCAACTTACTTATGATCAGCCCCAGCATTTT
.	TRBD2	TRBV7-9	14	TRBJ2-7	CSSSPERDSYEQYF	TGTTCCAGCAGCCCCGAGCGGGACTCCTACGAGCAGTACTTC
.	.	TRBV19	14	TRBJ1-5	CASSPGQSNQPQHF	TGTGCCAGTAGTCCAGGACAGAGCAATCAGCCCCAGCATTTT
.	.	TRBV5-1	15	TRBJ1-2	CASSLAAGTRNGYTF	TGCGCCAGCAGCTTGGCCGCCGGGACTCGTAATGGCTACACCTTC